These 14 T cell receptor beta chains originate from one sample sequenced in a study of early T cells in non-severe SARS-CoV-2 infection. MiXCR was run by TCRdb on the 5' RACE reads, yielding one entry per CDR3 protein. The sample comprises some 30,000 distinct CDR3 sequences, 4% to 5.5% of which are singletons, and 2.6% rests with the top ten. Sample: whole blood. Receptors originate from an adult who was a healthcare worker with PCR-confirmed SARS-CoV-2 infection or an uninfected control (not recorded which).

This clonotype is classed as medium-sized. CDR3 loop: CASSLDWPSGDNEQFF. DNA of the CDR3: TGTGCCAGCAGCTTAGATTGGCCTAGCGGGGACAATGAGCAGTTCTTC. V usage is TRBV7-2 and J usage is TRBJ2-1, with TRBD2 identical over 9 bases. With 1 base clipped from V and 5 bases from J, the junction kept 6 bases outside the gene matches. This CDR3 contains 16 residues. Germline V gene sequence: CDR1 SGHTA, CDR2 FQGNSA.

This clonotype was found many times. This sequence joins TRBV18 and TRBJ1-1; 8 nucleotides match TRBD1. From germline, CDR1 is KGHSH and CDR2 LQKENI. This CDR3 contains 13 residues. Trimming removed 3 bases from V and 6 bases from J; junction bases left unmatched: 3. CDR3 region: CASSPGTGAEAFF. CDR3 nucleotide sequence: TGTGCCAGCTCACCCGGGACAGGCGCTGAAGCTTTCTTT.

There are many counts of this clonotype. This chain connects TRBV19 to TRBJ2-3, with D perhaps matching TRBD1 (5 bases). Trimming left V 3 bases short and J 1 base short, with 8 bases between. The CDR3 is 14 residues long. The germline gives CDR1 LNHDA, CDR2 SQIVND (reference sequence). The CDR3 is CASSIARGTDTQYF. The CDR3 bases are TGTGCCAGTAGTATCGCCAGGGGCACAGATACGCAGTATTTT.

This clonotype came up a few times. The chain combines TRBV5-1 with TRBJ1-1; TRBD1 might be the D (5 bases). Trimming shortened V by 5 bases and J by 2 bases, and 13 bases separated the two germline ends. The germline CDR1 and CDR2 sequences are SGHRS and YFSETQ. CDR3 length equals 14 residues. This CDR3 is CASRSGTRNTEAFF. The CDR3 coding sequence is TGCGCCAGCAGATCCGGGACGAGAAACACTGAAGCTTTCTTT.

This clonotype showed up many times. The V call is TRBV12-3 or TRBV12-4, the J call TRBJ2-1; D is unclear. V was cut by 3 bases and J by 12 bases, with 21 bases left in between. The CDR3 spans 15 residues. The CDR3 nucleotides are TGTGCCAGCAGTTTGGGATCAGGAAGGGTCTGGGGGCAGTTCTTC. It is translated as CASSLGSGRVWGQFF.

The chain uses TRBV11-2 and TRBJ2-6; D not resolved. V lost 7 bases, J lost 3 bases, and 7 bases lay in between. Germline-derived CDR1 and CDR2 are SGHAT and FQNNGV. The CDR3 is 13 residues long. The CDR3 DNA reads TGTGCCAGCAACGGTGTTGGGGCCAACGTCCTGACTTTC. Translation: CASNGVGANVLTF.

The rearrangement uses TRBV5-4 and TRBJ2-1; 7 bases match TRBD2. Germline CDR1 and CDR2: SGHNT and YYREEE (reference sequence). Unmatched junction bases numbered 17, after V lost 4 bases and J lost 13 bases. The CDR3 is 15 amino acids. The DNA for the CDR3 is TGTGCCAGCAGCCCCGAGACTAGCCGTTCTAATAAACAGTTCTTC. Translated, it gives CASSPETSRSNKQFF.

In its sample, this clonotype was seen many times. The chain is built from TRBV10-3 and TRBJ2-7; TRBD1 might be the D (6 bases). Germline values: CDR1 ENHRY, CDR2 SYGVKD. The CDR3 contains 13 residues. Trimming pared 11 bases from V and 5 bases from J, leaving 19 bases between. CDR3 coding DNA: TGTGCCGTCAAGGCGACAGGCGAGAACGAGCAGTACTTC. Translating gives CAVKATGENEQYF.

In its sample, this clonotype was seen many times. The CDR3 DNA reads TGTGCCAGCAGTCTCCCGACTGTCAATGAGCAGTTCTTC. This gives the protein CASSLPTVNEQFF. The chain combines TRBV28 with TRBJ2-1; unclear D gene. Germline lookup yields CDR1 MDHEN and CDR2 SYDVKM. The CDR3 sequence is 13 residues long. Trimming left V 5 bases short and J 6 bases short, with 11 bases between.

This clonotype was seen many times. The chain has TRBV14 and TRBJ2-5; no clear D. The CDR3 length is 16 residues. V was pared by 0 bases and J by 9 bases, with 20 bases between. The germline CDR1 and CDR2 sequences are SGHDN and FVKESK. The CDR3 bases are TGTGCCAGCAGCCAAGATTCGATCTTTGATCCCAGAGCCCAGTACTTC. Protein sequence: CASSQDSIFDPRAQYF. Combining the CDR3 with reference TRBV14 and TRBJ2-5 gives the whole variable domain EAGVTQFPSHSVIEKGQTVTLRCDPISGHDNLYWYRRVMGKEIKFLLHFVKESKQDESGMPNNRFLAERTGGTYSTLKVQPAELEDSGVYFCASSQDSIFDPRAQYFGPGTRLLVL.

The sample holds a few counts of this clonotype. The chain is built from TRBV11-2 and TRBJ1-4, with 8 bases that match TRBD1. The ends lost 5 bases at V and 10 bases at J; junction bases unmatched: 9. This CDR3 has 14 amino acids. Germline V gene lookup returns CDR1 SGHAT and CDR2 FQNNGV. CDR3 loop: CASSPVGRGRKLFF. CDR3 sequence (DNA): TGTGCCAGCAGCCCCGTTGGCAGGGGGCGAAAACTGTTTTTT. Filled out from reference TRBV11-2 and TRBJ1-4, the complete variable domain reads EAGVAQSPRYKIIEKRQSVAFWCNPISGHATLYWYQQILGQGPKLLIQFQNNGVVDDSQLPKDRFSAERLKGVDSTLKIQPAKLEDSAVYLCASSPVGRGRKLFFGSGTQLSVL.

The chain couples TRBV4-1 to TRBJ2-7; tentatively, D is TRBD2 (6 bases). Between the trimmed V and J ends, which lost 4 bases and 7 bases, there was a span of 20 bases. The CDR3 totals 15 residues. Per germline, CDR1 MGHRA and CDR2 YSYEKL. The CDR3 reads CASSRSRGPGEEQYF. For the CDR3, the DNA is TGCGCCAGCAGCCGCTCTCGGGGTCCGGGGGAAGAGCAGTACTTC.

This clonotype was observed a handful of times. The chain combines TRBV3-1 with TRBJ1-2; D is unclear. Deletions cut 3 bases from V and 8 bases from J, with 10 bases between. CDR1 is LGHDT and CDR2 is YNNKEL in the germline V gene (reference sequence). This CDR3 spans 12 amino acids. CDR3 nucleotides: TGTGCCAGCAGCCATGGGGAGCTCGGCTACACCTTC. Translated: CASSHGELGYTF.

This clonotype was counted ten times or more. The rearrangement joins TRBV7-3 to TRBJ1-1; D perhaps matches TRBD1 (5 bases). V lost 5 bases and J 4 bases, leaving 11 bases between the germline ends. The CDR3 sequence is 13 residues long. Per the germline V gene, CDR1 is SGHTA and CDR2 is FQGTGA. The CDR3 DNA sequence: TGTGCCAGCAGCAGCCAGGGTGGCACTGAAGCTTTCTTT. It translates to CASSSQGGTEAFF.